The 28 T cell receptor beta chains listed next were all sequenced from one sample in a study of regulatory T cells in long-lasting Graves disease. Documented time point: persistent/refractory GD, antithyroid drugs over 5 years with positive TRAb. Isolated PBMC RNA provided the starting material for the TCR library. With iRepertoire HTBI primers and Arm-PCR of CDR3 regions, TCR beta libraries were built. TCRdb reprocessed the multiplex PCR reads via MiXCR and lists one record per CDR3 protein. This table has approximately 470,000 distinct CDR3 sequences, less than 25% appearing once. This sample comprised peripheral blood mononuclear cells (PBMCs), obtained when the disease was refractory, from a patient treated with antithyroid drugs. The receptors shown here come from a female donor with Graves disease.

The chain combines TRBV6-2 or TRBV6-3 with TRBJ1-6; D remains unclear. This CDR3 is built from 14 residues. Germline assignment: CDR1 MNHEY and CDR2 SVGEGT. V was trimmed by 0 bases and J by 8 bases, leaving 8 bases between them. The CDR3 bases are TGTGCCAGCAGTTACTCTATGGCAGATTCACCCCTCCACTTT. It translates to CASSYSMADSPLHF.

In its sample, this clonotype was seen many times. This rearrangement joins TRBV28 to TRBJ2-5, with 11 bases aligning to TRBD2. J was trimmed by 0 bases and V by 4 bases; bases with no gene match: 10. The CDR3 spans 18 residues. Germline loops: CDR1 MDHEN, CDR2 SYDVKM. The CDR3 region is CASSSLRGLAADQETQYF. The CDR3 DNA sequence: TGTGCCAGCAGTTCTCTACGGGGACTAGCGGCAGACCAAGAGACCCAGTACTTC.

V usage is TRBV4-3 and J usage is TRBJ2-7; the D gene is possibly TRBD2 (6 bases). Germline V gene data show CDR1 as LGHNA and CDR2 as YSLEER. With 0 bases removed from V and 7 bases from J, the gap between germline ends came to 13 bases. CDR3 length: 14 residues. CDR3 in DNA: TGCGCCAGCAGCCAAGAATCAGACAGCGGGGAGCAGTACTTC. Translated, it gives CASSQESDSGEQYF.

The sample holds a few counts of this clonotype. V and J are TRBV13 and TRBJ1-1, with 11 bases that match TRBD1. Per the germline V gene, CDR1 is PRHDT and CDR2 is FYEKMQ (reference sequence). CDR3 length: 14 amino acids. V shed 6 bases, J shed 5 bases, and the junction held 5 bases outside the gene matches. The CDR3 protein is CASSPGQGATEAFF. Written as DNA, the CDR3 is TGTGCCAGCAGTCCCGGACAGGGGGCGACTGAAGCTTTCTTT. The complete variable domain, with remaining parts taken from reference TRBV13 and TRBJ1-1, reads AAGVIQSPRHLIKEKRETATLKCYPIPRHDTVYWYQQGPGQDPQFLISFYEKMQSDKGSIPDRFSAQQFSDYHSELNMSSLELGDSALYFCASSPGQGATEAFFGQGTRLTVV.

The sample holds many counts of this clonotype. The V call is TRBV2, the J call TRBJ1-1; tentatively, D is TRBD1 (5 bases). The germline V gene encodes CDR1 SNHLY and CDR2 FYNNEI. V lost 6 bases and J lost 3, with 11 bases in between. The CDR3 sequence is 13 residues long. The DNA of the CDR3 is TGTGCCAGCAGGGCGTGGGGGGACACTGAAGCTTTCTTT. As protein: CASRAWGDTEAFF.

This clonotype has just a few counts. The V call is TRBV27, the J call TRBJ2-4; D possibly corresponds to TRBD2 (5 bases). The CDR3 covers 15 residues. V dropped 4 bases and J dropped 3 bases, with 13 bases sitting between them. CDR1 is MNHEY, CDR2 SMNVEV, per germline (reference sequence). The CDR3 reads CASSSRLGSKNIQYF. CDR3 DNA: TGTGCCAGCAGTTCTAGGTTGGGGAGCAAAAACATTCAGTACTTC.

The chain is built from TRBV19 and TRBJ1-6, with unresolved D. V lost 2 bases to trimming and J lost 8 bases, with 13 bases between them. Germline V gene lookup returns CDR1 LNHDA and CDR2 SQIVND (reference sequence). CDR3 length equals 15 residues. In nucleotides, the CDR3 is TGTGCCAGTAGTATAACGAGGACCACGGATTCACCCCTCCACTTT. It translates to CASSITRTTDSPLHF.

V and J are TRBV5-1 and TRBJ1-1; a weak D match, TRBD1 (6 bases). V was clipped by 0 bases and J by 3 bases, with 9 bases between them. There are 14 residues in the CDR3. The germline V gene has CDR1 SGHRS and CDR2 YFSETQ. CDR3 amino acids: CASSLEGGDTEAFF. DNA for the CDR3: TGCGCCAGCAGCTTGGAGGGGGGGGACACTGAAGCTTTCTTT. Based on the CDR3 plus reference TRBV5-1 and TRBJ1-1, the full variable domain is KAGVTQTPRYLIKTRGQQVTLSCSPISGHRSVSWYQQTPGQGLQFLFEYFSETQRNKGNFPGRFSGRQFSNSRSEMNVSTLELGDSALYLCASSLEGGDTEAFFGQGTRLTVV.

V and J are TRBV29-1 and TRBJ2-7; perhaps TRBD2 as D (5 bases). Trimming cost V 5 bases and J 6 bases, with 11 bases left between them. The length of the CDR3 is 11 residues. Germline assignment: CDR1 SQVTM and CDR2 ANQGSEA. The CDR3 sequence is CSVWTAGEQYF. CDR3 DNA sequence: TGCAGCGTTTGGACGGCGGGCGAGCAGTACTTC.

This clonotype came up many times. The CDR3 here is CASSIRGDRLNTEAFF. The CDR3 nucleotides read TGTGCCAGTAGTATAAGGGGAGACAGGTTGAACACTGAAGCTTTCTTT. V and J are TRBV19 and TRBJ1-1; TRBD1 might be the D (6 bases). The CDR3 is 16 amino acids. V lost 2 bases and J 0 bases, leaving 13 bases between the germline ends. The germline CDR1 and CDR2 sequences are LNHDA and SQIVND (reference sequence).

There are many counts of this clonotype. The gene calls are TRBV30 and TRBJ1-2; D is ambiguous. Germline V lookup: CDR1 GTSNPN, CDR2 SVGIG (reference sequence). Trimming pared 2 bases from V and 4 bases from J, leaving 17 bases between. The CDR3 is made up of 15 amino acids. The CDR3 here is CAWSRVEWASYGYTF. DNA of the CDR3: TGTGCCTGGAGTAGAGTGGAATGGGCCTCCTATGGCTACACCTTC.

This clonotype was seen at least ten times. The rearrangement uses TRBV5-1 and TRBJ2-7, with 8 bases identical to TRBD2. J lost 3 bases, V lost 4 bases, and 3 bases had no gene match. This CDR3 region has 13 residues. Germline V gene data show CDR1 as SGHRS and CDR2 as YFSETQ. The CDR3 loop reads CASSRTSFYEQYF. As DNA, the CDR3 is TGCGCCAGCAGCCGGACTAGCTTCTACGAGCAGTACTTC.

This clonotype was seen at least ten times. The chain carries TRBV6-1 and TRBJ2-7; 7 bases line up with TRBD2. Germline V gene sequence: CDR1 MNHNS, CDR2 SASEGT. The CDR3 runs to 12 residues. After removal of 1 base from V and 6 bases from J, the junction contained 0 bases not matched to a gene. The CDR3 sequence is CASSEGGGEQYF. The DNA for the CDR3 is TGTGCCAGCAGTGAAGGCGGGGGCGAGCAGTACTTC.

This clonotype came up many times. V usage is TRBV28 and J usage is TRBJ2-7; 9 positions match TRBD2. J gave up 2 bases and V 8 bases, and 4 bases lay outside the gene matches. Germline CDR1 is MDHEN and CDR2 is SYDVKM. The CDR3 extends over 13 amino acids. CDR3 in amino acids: CASGLAGPYEQYF. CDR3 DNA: TGTGCCAGCGGGCTAGCGGGACCCTACGAGCAGTACTTC.

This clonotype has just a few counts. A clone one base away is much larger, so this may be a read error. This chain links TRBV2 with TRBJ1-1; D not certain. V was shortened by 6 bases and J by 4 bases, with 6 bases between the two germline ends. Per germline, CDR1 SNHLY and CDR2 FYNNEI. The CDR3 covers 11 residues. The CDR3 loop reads CASRDGTEAFF. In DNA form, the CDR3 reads TGTGCCAGCAGGGACGGCACTGAAGCTTTCTTT. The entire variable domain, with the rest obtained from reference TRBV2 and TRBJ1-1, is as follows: EPEVTQTPSHQVTQMGQEVILRCVPISNHLYFYWYRQILGQKVEFLVSFYNNEISEKSEIFDDQFSVERPDGSNFTLKIRSTKLEDSAMYFCASRDGTEAFFGQGTRLTVV.

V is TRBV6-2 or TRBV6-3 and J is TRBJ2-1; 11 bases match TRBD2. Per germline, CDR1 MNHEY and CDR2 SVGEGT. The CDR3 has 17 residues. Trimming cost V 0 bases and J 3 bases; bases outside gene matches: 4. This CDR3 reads CASSYSKLAGVYNEQFF. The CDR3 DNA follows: TGTGCCAGCAGTTACTCAAAACTAGCGGGGGTCTACAATGAGCAGTTCTTC.

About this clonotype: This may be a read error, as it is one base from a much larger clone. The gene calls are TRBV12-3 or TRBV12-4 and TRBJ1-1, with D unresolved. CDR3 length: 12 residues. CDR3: CASSLKRFETFF. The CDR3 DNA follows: TGTGCCAGCAGTTTAAAGCGCTTTGAAACTTTCTTT.

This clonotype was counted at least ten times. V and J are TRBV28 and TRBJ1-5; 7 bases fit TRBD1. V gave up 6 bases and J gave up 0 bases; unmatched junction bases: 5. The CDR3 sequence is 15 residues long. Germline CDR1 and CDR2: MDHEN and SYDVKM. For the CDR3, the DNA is TGTGCCAGCAGGCGGGGACAGTATAGCAATCAGCCCCAGCATTTT. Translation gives CASRRGQYSNQPQHF.

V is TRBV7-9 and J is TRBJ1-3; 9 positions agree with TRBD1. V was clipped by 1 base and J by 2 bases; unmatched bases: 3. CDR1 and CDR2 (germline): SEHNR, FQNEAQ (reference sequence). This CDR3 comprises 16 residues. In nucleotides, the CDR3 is TGTGCCAGCAGCTTAGTGACAGGGGGTGCTGGAAACACCATATATTTT. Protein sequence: CASSLVTGGAGNTIYF.

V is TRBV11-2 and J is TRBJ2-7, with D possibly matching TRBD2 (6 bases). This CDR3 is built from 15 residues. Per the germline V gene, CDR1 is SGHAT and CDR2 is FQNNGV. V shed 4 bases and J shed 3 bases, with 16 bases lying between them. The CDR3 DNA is TGTGCCAGCAGCTCGCCTAGGGACTTCTACTACGAGCAGTACTTC. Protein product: CASSSPRDFYYEQYF. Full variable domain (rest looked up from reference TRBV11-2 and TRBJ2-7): EAGVAQSPRYKIIEKRQSVAFWCNPISGHATLYWYQQILGQGPKLLIQFQNNGVVDDSQLPKDRFSAERLKGVDSTLKIQPAKLEDSAVYLCASSSPRDFYYEQYFGPGTRLTVT.

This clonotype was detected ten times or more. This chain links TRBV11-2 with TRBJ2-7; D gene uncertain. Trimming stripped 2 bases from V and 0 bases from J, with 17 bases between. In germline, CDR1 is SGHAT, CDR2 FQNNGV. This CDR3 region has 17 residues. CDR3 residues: CASSLLSLSPRSYEQYF. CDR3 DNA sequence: TGTGCCAGCAGCTTACTTAGTCTATCCCCCCGCTCCTACGAGCAGTACTTC. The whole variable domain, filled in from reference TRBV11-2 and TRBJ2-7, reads EAGVAQSPRYKIIEKRQSVAFWCNPISGHATLYWYQQILGQGPKLLIQFQNNGVVDDSQLPKDRFSAERLKGVDSTLKIQPAKLEDSAVYLCASSLLSLSPRSYEQYFGPGTRLTVT.

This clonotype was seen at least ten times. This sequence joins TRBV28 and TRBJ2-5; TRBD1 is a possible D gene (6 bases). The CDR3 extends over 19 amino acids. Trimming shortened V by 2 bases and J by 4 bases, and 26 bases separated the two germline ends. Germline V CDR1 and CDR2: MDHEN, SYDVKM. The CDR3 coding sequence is TGTGCCAGCAGTTTACCCGCCATAAACAGGGCGAAGGGGCGAGAGACCCAGTACTTC. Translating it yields CASSLPAINRAKGRETQYF.

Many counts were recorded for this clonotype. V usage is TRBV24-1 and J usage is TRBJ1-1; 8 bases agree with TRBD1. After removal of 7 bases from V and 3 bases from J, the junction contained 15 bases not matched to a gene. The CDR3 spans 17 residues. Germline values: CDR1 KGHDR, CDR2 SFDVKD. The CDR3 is CATRARQGPGADTEAFF. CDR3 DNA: TGTGCCACCAGGGCCCGACAGGGGCCAGGGGCCGACACTGAAGCTTTCTTT.

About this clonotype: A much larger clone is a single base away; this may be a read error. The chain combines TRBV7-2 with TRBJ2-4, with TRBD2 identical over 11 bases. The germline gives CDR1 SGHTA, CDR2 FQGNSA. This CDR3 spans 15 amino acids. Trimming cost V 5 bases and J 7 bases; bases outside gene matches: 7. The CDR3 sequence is CASSAQLAGVNIQYF. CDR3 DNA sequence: TGTGCCAGCAGCGCCCAACTAGCGGGAGTGAACATTCAGTACTTC.

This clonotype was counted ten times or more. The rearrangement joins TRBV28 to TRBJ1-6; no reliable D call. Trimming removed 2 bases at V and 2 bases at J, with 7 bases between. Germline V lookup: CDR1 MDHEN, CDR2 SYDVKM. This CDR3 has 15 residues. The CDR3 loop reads CASSLGPTYNSPLHF. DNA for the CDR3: TGTGCCAGCAGTTTAGGCCCGACCTATAATTCACCCCTCCACTTT.

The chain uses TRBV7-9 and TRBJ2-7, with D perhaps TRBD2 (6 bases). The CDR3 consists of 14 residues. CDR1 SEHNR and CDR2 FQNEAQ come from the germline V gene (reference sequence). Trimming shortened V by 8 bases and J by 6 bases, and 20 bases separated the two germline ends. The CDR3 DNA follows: TGTGCCAGCCCCCCCCTCGGGGGAATGGTCGAGCAGTACTTC. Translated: CASPPLGGMVEQYF.

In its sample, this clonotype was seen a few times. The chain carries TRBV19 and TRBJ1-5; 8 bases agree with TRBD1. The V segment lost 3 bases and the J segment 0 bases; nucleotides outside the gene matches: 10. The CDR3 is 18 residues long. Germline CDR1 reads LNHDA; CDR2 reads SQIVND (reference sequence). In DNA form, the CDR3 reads TGTGCCAGTAGTATTCCGGGACAGGCCCCCTCTAGCAATCAGCCCCAGCATTTT. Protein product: CASSIPGQAPSSNQPQHF.

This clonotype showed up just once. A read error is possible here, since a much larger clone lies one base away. The CDR3 nucleotides read TGTGCCAGCAAACCGACAGGGCGCCACGGGCAGTACTTC. Protein product: CASKPTGRHGQYF. This chain links TRBV12-3 or TRBV12-4 with TRBJ2-7, with TRBD1 matching 7 bases. Trimming took 7 bases from V and 9 from J; bases not matched to a gene: 12. The CDR3 covers 13 residues.